This passage covers 32 T cell receptor beta chains from one sample sequenced in a study of shared clonotypes between healthy human individuals. Clones were sequenced by immunoSEQ multiplex PCR, and TCRdb holds only the in-frame ones, with some missing. Of 150,000 to 200,000 clones listed, over 50% are singletons. Material for sequencing was memory CD4+ T cells sorted from blood. As for subset: CD45RA-negative fraction. The receptors were gathered from a man aged 30-40 years in good health.

As to this clone: Different DNA sequences within this sample yield the same CDR3. V gene TRBV9 combines with J gene TRBJ2-3; the D is unclear. V was pared by 0 bases and J by 0 bases, with 5 bases between. Germline V gene data show CDR1 as SGDLS and CDR2 as YYNGEE. This CDR3 region has 14 residues. The CDR3 loop reads CASSVGGSTDTQYF. Written as DNA, the CDR3 is TGTGCCAGCAGCGTAGGGGGTAGCACAGATACGCAGTATTTT.

This chain links TRBV5-1 with TRBJ2-7; the D gene could be TRBD1 or TRBD2 (5 bases each). The CDR3 is 12 residues long. V was clipped by 5 bases and J by 1 base, with 7 bases between them. The germline V gene has CDR1 SGHRS and CDR2 YFSETQ. This CDR3 is CASRGESYEQYF. DNA of the CDR3: TGCGCCAGCAGGGGGGAATCCTACGAGCAGTACTTC.

In this sample, this clone turned up a few times. In the same sample, other DNA sequences code for this CDR3. This chain uses TRBV2 with TRBJ1-5, with D unresolved. Germline V gene sequence: CDR1 SNHLY, CDR2 FYNNEI. This CDR3 has 13 amino acids. The V end was cut by 8 bases, the J end by 0 bases, with 8 bases between. The CDR3 DNA reads as TGTGCCAGCCGCCGGGATAGCAATCAGCCCCAGCATTTT. As protein: CASRRDSNQPQHF.

The chain uses TRBV29-1 and TRBJ2-5; tentatively, D is TRBD2 (6 bases). There are 13 residues in the CDR3. Germline V gene data show CDR1 as SQVTM and CDR2 as ANQGSEA. Trimming cost V 7 bases and J 3 bases, with 15 bases left between them. CDR3: CSGAGNPKETQYF. As DNA, the CDR3 is TGCAGCGGGGCGGGGAACCCCAAAGAGACCCAGTACTTC.

The J gene is TRBJ2-5, the V gene TRBV7-9; D could derive from TRBD1 or TRBD2 (5 bases each). The CDR3 covers 15 residues. V dropped 1 base and J dropped 2 bases, with 11 bases sitting between them. CDR1 is SEHNR and CDR2 is FQNEAQ in the germline V gene (reference sequence). The CDR3 spells CASSLGVGEQETQYF. As DNA, the CDR3 is TGTGCCAGCAGCTTAGGGGTGGGGGAACAAGAGACCCAGTACTTC.

The rearrangement uses TRBV2 and TRBJ2-7, with TRBD1 as a possible D gene (6 bases). This CDR3 is 14 amino acids long. Trimming cost V 6 bases and J 5 bases, with 17 bases left between them. The germline V gene encodes CDR1 SNHLY and CDR2 FYNNEI. CDR3 sequence (DNA): TGTGCCAGCAGCCTCGCGATACAGGGCAACGAGCAGTACTTC. Protein product: CASSLAIQGNEQYF.

The chain joins TRBV7-2 to TRBJ1-4; D uncertain. Per the germline V gene, CDR1 is SGHTA and CDR2 is FQGNSA. The CDR3 totals 13 residues. The V end lost 5 bases, the J end lost 6 bases, and 10 bases lay between the germline ends. CDR3 nucleotide sequence: TGTGCCAGCAGCCCCCCAGGAGATGAAAAACTGTTTTTT. Translating gives CASSPPGDEKLFF.

This CDR3 is CASSELQGVRQPQHF. The DNA of the CDR3 is TGTGCCAGCAGCGAGCTACAGGGGGTGCGTCAGCCCCAGCATTTT. J is TRBJ1-5 and V is TRBV6-1; TRBD1 agrees at 8 bases. The V gene end was trimmed by 6 bases and the J gene end by 6 bases; junction bases not matched to a gene: 10. Germline lookup yields CDR1 MNHNS and CDR2 SASEGT. This CDR3 has 15 amino acids.

This sequence joins TRBV7-9 and TRBJ2-7; 10 bases line up with TRBD1. Germline CDR1 and CDR2: SEHNR and FQNEAQ (reference sequence). This CDR3 has 14 amino acids. Trimming at V came to 6 bases and at J to 1 base, leaving 3 bases not matched to a gene. CDR3 sequence reads: CASRTDRGSYEQYF. Written as DNA, the CDR3 is TGTGCCAGCAGAACGGACAGGGGGTCCTACGAGCAGTACTTC.

This clone was found a few times. This chain uses TRBV27 with TRBJ2-5, with D hard to call. Between the trimmed V and J ends, which lost 5 bases and 1 base, there was a span of 11 bases. The germline V gene has CDR1 MNHEY and CDR2 SMNVEV (reference sequence). This CDR3 comprises 14 residues. CDR3 protein: CASSPNLRQETQYF. The CDR3 region has the DNA TGTGCCAGCAGTCCTAATCTACGCCAAGAGACCCAGTACTTC.

This clone was seen many times. V is TRBV29-1 and J is TRBJ2-3; 10 nucleotides align to TRBD2. In germline, CDR1 is SQVTM, CDR2 ANQGSEA. Unmatched junction bases numbered 6, after V lost 3 bases and J lost 6 bases. CDR3 length: 14 residues. CDR3 sequence (DNA): TGCAGCGTTGAGCTAGCGGGAGTCTGGGATACGCAGTATTTT. Its protein is CSVELAGVWDTQYF.

The rearrangement links TRBV19 to TRBJ2-1; 7 bases map to TRBD2. From germline, CDR1 is LNHDA and CDR2 SQIVND (reference sequence). The CDR3 sequence is 15 residues long. After removal of 4 bases from V and 6 bases from J, the junction contained 9 bases not matched to a gene. The DNA of the CDR3 is TGTGCCAGTAGTAGGACCGGGACTACCTCCAATGAGCAGTTCTTC. Amino acid sequence: CASSRTGTTSNEQFF. The complete variable domain, with remaining parts taken from reference TRBV19 and TRBJ2-1, reads DGGITQSPKYLFRKEGQNVTLSCEQNLNHDAMYWYRQDPGQGLRLIYYSQIVNDFQKGDIAEGYSVSREKKESFPLTVTSAQKNPTAFYLCASSRTGTTSNEQFFGPGTRLTVL.

V is TRBV18 and J is TRBJ1-1; D gene ambiguous. The CDR3 has 13 residues. Germline lookup yields CDR1 KGHSH and CDR2 LQKENI. V was trimmed by 6 bases and J by 2 bases, leaving 10 bases between them. CDR3 in amino acids: CASSQQSNTEAFF. The CDR3 DNA is TGTGCCAGCTCGCAGCAATCTAACACTGAAGCTTTCTTT. Filled out from reference TRBV18 and TRBJ1-1, the complete variable domain reads NAGVMQNPRHLVRRRGQEARLRCSPMKGHSHVYWYRQLPEEGLKFMVYLQKENIIDESGMPKERFSAEFPKEGPSILRIQQVVRGDSAAYFCASSQQSNTEAFFGQGTRLTVV.

J is TRBJ1-1 and V is TRBV15; D is unclear. The V gene's germline CDR1 is LNHNV and CDR2 YYDKDF (reference sequence). The germline V and J ends were trimmed by 8 bases and 1 base, with 11 bases remaining between them. The CDR3 covers 13 residues. CDR3 nucleotide sequence: TGTGCCACCTCTGTCAGGCAGAACACTGAAGCTTTCTTT. Translated, it gives CATSVRQNTEAFF.

The chain is built from TRBV5-1 and TRBJ1-2, with 8 bases identical to TRBD1. V gave up 0 bases and J gave up 4 bases; unmatched junction bases: 8. The CDR3 is made up of 16 amino acids. Germline V lookup: CDR1 SGHRS, CDR2 YFSETQ. The CDR3 loop reads CASSLELGQDSYGYTF. The CDR3 DNA sequence: TGCGCCAGCAGCTTGGAGCTGGGACAGGATTCCTATGGCTACACCTTC.

This chain connects TRBV6-1 to TRBJ2-7; D unclear. The CDR3 totals 12 residues. Trimming shortened V by 5 bases and J by 1 base, and 6 bases separated the two germline ends. The germline CDR1 and CDR2 sequences are MNHNS and SASEGT. CDR3 DNA sequence: TGTGCCAGCAGTTTAGCTTCCTACGAGCAGTACTTC. This codes for CASSLASYEQYF.

The rearrangement links TRBV30 to TRBJ1-5; D is perhaps TRBD1 (6 bases). The CDR3 consists of 13 residues. Germline CDR1 reads GTSNPN; CDR2 reads SVGIG (reference sequence). Trimming took off 2 bases at V and 3 bases at J, with 8 bases between the two ends. The CDR3 DNA follows: TGTGCCTGGAGTTGGGGGGCCAATCAGCCCCAGCATTTT. Protein: CAWSWGANQPQHF.

The chain employs TRBV4-1 and TRBJ1-5; 11 nucleotides match TRBD1. V lost 3 bases and J lost 0; bases outside the gene matches: 4. The CDR3 loop spans 17 amino acids. Germline lookup yields CDR1 MGHRA and CDR2 YSYEKL. DNA of the CDR3: TGCGCCAGCAGCCAGGGGACAGGGGGTTATAGCAATCAGCCCCAGCATTTT. It encodes CASSQGTGGYSNQPQHF.

This chain uses TRBV18 with TRBJ2-3; D tentatively reads TRBD1 or TRBD2 (5 bases each). This CDR3 comprises 15 residues. Deletions cut 2 bases from V and 1 base from J, with 10 bases between. Germline CDR1 reads KGHSH; CDR2 reads LQKENI. CDR3 nucleotide sequence: TGTGCCAGCTCACCAGGGGGAAGTGGCACAGATACGCAGTATTTT. Translation: CASSPGGSGTDTQYF.

This clone has only a few counts. CDR3: CASSFRDQETQYF. The CDR3 DNA is TGTGCCAGCAGTTTCCGGGACCAAGAGACCCAGTACTTC. The J gene is TRBJ2-5, the V gene TRBV28; D is undetermined. CDR1 MDHEN and CDR2 SYDVKM come from the germline V gene. There are 13 residues in the CDR3. V was trimmed by 3 bases and J by 0 bases, leaving 5 bases between them. Full variable domain (missing parts from reference TRBV28 and TRBJ2-5): DVKVTQSSRYLVKRTGEKVFLECVQDMDHENMFWYRQDPGLGLRLIYFSYDVKMKEKGDIPEGYSVSREKKERFSLILESASTNQTSMYLCASSFRDQETQYFGPGTRLLVL.

This rearrangement joins TRBV30 to TRBJ2-1; the D gene is possibly TRBD2 (6 bases). The V gene lost 2 bases and the J gene lost 0 bases, with 11 bases spanning the gap. CDR3 size: 15 residues. Germline loops: CDR1 GTSNPN, CDR2 SVGIG (reference sequence). CDR3 loop: CAWSTWGGSYNEQFF. The CDR3 region has the DNA TGTGCCTGGAGTACTTGGGGAGGCTCCTACAATGAGCAGTTCTTC.

The chain joins TRBV19 to TRBJ2-2; TRBD1 matches 10 bases. There are 17 residues in the CDR3. CDR1 is LNHDA, CDR2 SQIVND, per germline (reference sequence). Germline trimming cut 3 bases from V and 9 bases from J; bases unmatched to any gene: 13. The CDR3 protein is CASSIGTGAGNKRELFF. The CDR3 DNA reads as TGTGCCAGTAGTATCGGGACAGGGGCCGGGAACAAAAGGGAGCTGTTTTTT.

J is TRBJ1-3 and V is TRBV10-3, with TRBD1 as a possible D gene (6 bases). Germline V gene data show CDR1 as ENHRY and CDR2 as SYGVKD. V lost 2 bases and J 4 bases, leaving 12 bases between the germline ends. The CDR3 has 15 amino acids. CDR3 DNA: TGTGCCATCAGTGAGAGCGGACAGAAAGGAAACACCATATATTTT. It translates to CAISESGQKGNTIYF.

CDR3: CASSGQFGYTF. DNA for the CDR3: TGTGCCAGCAGTGGACAGTTTGGCTACACCTTC. V gene TRBV6-1 combines with J gene TRBJ1-2; possibly TRBD1 for D (5 bases). Germline CDR1 MNHNS, CDR2 SASEGT. The CDR3 length is 11 residues. Trimming pared 4 bases from V and 7 bases from J, leaving 7 bases between.

This clone has more than one count but fewer than ten. This rearrangement joins TRBV18 to TRBJ2-1; D is unclear. V was trimmed by 3 bases and J by 2 bases, leaving 11 bases between them. The CDR3 loop spans 15 amino acids. Germline V lookup: CDR1 KGHSH, CDR2 LQKENI. CDR3 nucleotides: TGTGCCAGCTCACCCTACGTGGCGGCCTACAATGAGCAGTTCTTC. Its translation is CASSPYVAAYNEQFF.

Regarding this clone: The same CDR3 can be traced to other DNA sequences in this sample. This rearrangement joins TRBV27 to TRBJ2-1, with TRBD1 matching over 9 bases. Looked up from germline, CDR1 is MNHEY and CDR2 is SMNVEV (reference sequence). CDR3 length equals 16 residues. The junction had 10 bases not matched to a gene; V was cut back by 6 bases and J by 4 bases. The CDR3 loop reads CASSLTGTGNYNEQFF. Written as DNA, the CDR3 is TGTGCCAGCAGCCTCACCGGGACAGGGAATTACAATGAGCAGTTCTTC.

The rearrangement joins TRBV7-9 to TRBJ2-2; perhaps TRBD2 as D (7 bases). V gave up 3 bases and J gave up 6 bases, with 8 bases separating them. CDR3 length: 13 residues. CDR1 is SEHNR and CDR2 is FQNEAQ in the germline V gene (reference sequence). This CDR3 reads CASSFGGPGELFF. The CDR3 nucleotides read TGTGCCAGCAGCTTCGGGGGGCCCGGGGAGCTGTTTTTT.

The chain employs TRBV11-3 and TRBJ2-7; D is unresolved. This CDR3 has 12 amino acids. Germline CDR1 SGHNT, CDR2 YENEEA. Trimming took 4 bases from V and 5 from J, leaving 9 bases between them. For the CDR3, the DNA is TGTGCCAGCAGCTCCGCTTTCAACGAGCAGTACTTC. Protein: CASSSAFNEQYF.

Only a few counts were recorded for this clone. The CDR3 does not close with the conserved phenylalanine or tryptophan, likely indicating a read error. Because the CDR3's place on the DNA is in doubt, the DNA is left out and the CDR3 is given as listed by TCRdb. The rearrangement joins TRBV19 to TRBJ1-5. From its first to its last residue, the CDR3 has 8 amino acids. Germline V gene sequence: CDR1 LNHDA, CDR2 SQIVND (reference sequence). The CDR3 loop reads CASTPKVA.

The rearrangement uses TRBV5-6 and TRBJ1-4; 10 nucleotides agree with TRBD1. Looked up from germline, CDR1 is SGHDT and CDR2 is YYEEEE. This CDR3 region has 14 residues. Trimming took 4 bases from V and 7 from J; bases not matched to a gene: 4. In DNA, the CDR3 is TGTGCCAGCAGCATCGGGACAGGGGTTGAAAAACTGTTTTTT. Protein: CASSIGTGVEKLFF.

This clone was recorded a few times. The V and J genes are TRBV14 and TRBJ2-1; no clear D. The CDR3 is 11 amino acids. Germline V gene lookup returns CDR1 SGHDN and CDR2 FVKESK. V gave up 1 base and J gave up 12 bases, with 7 bases separating them. The CDR3 loop is CASSQGYLQFF. CDR3 DNA: TGTGCCAGCAGCCAAGGATACTTGCAGTTCTTC. The full variable domain, with the rest looked up from reference TRBV14 and TRBJ2-1, is EAGVTQFPSHSVIEKGQTVTLRCDPISGHDNLYWYRRVMGKEIKFLLHFVKESKQDESGMPNNRFLAERTGGTYSTLKVQPAELEDSGVYFCASSQGYLQFFGPGTRLTVL.

The genes are TRBV28 and TRBJ2-1; 7 bases match TRBD1. This CDR3 is 15 amino acids long. V lost 4 bases to trimming and J lost 8 bases; unmatched junction nucleotides: 11. CDR1 and CDR2 (germline): MDHEN, SYDVKM. CDR3 region: CASSSTGANGDEQFF. Here the CDR3 DNA reads TGTGCCAGCAGTTCCACAGGGGCGAACGGAGATGAGCAGTTCTTC.